This T cell receptor beta chain was obtained from a study of blood T cell repertoires in COVID-19. Overall study: T cells, B-cell-depleted T cells, or PBMCs provided the cDNA or gDNA that served as material.

Only in-frame clones appear in the TCRdb table, and some are missing; sequencing was by immunoSEQ multiplex PCR. The sample records about 220,000 clones, 80% being singletons. The germline CDR1 and CDR2 sequences are SGHRS and YFSETQ. V dropped 7 bases and J dropped 4; count of bases not matched to a gene: 3. The CDR3 contains 13 residues. This receptor was obtained from an older woman with acute or convalescent COVID-19. V gene TRBV5-1 combines with J gene TRBJ1-4, with 8 bases fitting TRBD1. The specimen sequenced was peripheral blood. The CDR3 bases are TGCGCCAGCGGACAGGGCTTTAATGAAAAACTGTTTTTT. Translated: CASGQGFNEKLFF.